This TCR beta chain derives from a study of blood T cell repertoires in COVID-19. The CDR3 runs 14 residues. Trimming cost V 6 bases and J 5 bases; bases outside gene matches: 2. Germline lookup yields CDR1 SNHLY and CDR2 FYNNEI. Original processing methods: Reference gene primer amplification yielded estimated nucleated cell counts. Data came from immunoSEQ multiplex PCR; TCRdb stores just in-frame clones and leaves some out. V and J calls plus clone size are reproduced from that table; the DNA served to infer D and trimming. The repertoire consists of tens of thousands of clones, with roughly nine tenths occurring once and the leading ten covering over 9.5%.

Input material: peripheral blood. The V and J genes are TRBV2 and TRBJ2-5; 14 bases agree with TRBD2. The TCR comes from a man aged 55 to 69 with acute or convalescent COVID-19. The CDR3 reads CASRWTSGGETQYF. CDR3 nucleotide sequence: TGTGCCAGCAGATGGACTAGCGGGGGGGAGACCCAGTACTTC.